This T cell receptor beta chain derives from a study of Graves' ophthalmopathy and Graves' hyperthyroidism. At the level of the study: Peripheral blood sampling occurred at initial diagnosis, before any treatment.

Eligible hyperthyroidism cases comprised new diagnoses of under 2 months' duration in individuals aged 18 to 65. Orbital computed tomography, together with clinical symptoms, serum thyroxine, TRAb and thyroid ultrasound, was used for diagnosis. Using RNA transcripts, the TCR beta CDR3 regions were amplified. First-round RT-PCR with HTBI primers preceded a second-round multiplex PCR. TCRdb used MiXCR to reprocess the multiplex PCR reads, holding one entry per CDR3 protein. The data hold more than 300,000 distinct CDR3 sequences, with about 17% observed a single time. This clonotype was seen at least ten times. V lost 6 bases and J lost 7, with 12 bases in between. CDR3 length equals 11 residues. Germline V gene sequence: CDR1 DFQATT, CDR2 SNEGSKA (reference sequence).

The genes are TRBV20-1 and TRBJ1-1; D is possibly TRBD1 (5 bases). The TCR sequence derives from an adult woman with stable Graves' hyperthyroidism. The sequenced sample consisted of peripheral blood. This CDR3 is CSAGTGDEAFF. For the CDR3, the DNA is TGCAGTGCAGGGACGGGCGATGAAGCTTTCTTT.